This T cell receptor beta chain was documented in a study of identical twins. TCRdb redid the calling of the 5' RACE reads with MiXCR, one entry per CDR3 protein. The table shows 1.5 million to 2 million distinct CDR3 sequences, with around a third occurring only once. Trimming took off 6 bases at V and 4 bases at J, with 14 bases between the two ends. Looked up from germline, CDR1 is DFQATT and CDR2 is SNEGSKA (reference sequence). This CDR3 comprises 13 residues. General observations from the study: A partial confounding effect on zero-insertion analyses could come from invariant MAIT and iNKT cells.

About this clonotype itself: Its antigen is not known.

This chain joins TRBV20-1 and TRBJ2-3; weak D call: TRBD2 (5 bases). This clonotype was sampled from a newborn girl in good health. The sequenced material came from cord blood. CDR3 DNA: TGCAGTGCCCCGCCCCTACTAGCAGATACGCAGTATTTT. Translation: CSAPPLLADTQYF.